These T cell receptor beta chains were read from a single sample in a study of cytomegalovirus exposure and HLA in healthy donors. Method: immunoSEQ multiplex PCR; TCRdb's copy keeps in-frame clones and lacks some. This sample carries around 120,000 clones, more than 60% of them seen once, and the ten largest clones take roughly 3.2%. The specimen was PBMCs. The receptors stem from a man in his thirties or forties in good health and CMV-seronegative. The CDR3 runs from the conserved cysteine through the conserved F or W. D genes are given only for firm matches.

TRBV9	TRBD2	CASSVEGLAGRYGELFF
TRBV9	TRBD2	CASSVVAGAGDTQYF
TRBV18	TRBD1	CASSPRERERQGYGYTF
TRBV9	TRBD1	CASSVATGQGQDEQYF
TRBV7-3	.	CASSLGRNTGELFF
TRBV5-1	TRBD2	CASSLAGGPTDTQYF
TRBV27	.	CASSPRATYEQYF
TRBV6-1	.	CASSDQYGYTF
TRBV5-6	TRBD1	CASRQGTNYGYTF
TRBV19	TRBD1	CASGTARVTNEKLFF
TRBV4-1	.	CASSQVHPGMITEAFF
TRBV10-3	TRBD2	CAVAGQETQYF
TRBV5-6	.	CASSLNRAPAAFF
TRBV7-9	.	CASSLGLEAFF
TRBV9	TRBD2	CASSVSGAPLEQYF